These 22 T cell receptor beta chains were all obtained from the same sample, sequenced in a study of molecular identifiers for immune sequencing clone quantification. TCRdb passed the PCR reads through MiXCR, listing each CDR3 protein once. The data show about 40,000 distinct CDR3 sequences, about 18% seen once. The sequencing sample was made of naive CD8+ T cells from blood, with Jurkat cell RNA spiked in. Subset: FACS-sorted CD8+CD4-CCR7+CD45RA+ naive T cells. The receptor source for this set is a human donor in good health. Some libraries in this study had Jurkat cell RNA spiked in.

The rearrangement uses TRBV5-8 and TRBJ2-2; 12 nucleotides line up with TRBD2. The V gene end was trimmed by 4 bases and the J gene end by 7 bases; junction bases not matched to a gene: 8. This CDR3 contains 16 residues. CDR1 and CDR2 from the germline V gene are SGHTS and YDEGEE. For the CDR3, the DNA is TGTGCCAGCAGCATGACTAGCGGGAGTTTGATCGGGGAGCTGTTTTTT. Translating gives CASSMTSGSLIGELFF.

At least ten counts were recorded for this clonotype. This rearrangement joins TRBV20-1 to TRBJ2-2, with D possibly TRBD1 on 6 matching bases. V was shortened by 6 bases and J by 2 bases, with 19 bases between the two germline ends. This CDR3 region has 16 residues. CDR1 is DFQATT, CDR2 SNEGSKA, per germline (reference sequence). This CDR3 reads CSATTLDSLNTGELFF. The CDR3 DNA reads TGCAGTGCAACCACCTTGGACAGCCTTAACACCGGGGAGCTGTTTTTT.

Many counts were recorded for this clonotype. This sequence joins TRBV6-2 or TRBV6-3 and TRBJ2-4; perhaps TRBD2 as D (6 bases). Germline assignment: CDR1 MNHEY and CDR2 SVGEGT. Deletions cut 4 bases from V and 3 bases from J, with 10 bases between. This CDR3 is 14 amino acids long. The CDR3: CASSSPGGKNIQYF. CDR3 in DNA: TGTGCCAGCAGTTCACCCGGGGGCAAAAACATTCAGTACTTC.

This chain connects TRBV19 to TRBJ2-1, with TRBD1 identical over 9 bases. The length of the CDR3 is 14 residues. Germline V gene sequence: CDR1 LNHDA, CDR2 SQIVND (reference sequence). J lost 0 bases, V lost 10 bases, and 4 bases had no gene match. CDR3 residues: CATDRGGSYNEQFF. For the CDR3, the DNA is TGTGCCACTGACAGGGGGGGCTCCTACAATGAGCAGTTCTTC.

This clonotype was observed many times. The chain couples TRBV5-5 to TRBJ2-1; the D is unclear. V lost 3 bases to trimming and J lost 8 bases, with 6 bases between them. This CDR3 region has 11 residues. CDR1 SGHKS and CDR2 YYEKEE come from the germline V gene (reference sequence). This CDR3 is CASSSSDEQFF. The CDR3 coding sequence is TGTGCCAGCAGCTCCTCGGATGAGCAGTTCTTC. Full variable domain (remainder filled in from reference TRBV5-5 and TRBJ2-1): DAGVTQSPTHLIKTRGQQVTLRCSPISGHKSVSWYQQVLGQGPQFIFQYYEKEERGRGNFPDRFSARQFPNYSSELNVNALLLGDSALYLCASSSSDEQFFGPGTRLTVL.

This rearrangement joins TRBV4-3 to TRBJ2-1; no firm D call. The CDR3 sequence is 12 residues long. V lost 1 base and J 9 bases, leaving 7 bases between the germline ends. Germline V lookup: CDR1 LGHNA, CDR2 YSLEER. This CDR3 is CASSQVTGEQFF. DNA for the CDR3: TGCGCCAGCAGCCAAGTAACGGGTGAGCAGTTCTTC.

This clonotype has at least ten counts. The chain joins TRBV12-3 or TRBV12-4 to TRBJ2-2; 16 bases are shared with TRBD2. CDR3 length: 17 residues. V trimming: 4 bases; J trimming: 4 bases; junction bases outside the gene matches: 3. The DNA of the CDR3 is TGTGCCAGCAGTTCGGGACTAGCGGGAGGGGTCACCGGGGAGCTGTTTTTT. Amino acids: CASSSGLAGGVTGELFF.

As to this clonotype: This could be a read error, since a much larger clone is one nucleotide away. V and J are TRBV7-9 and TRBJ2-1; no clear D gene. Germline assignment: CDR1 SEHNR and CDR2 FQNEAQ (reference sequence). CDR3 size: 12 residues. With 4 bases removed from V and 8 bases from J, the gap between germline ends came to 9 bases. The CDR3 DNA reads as TGTGCCAGCAGCTCAGTTTTCGATGAGCAGTTCTTC. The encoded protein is CASSSVFDEQFF. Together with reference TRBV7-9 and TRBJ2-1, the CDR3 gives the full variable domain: DTGVSQNPRHKITKRGQNVTFRCDPISEHNRLYWYRQTLGQGPEFLTYFQNEAQLEKSRLLSDRFSAERPKGSFSTLEIQRTEQGDSAMYLCASSSVFDEQFFGPGTRLTVL.

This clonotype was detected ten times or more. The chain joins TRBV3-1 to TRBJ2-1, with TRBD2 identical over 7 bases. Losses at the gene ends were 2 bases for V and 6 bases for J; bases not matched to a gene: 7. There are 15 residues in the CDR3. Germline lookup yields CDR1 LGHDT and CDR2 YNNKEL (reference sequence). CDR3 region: CASSQREGLGNEQFF. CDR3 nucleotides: TGTGCCAGCAGCCAAAGGGAGGGTTTGGGCAATGAGCAGTTCTTC.

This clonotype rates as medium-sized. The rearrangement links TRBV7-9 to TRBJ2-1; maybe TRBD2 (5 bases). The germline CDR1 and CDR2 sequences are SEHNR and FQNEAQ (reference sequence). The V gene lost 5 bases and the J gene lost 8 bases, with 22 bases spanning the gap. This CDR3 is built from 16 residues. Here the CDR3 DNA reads TGTGCCAGCAGCCACCCCGGGATGGTGCGGGTACATGAGCAGTTCTTC. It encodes CASSHPGMVRVHEQFF.

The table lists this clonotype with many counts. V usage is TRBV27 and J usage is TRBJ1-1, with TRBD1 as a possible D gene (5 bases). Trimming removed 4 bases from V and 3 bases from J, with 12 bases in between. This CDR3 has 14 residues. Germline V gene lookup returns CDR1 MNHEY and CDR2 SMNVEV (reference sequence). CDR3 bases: TGTGCCAGCAGTTCCAGGGCTTTGGACACTGAAGCTTTCTTT. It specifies CASSSRALDTEAFF.

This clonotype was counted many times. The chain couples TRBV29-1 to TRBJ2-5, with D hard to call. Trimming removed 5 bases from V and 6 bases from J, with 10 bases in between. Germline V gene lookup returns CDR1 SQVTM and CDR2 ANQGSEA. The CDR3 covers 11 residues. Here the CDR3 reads CSVWGQKTQYF. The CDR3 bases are TGCAGCGTTTGGGGTCAGAAGACCCAGTACTTC.

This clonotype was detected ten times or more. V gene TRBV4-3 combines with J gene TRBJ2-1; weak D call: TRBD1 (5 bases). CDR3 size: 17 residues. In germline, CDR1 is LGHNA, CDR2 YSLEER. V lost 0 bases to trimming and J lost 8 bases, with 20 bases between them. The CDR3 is CASSQDLGGQGWDEQFF. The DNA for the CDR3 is TGCGCCAGCAGCCAAGATCTCGGTGGACAAGGGTGGGATGAGCAGTTCTTC.

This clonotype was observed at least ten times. This CDR3 is CASGGTGSLAVHTGELFF. CDR3 nucleotide sequence: TGTGCCAGCGGCGGGACAGGGTCACTAGCGGTACACACCGGGGAGCTGTTTTTT. The rearrangement uses TRBV6-5 and TRBJ2-2, with D tentatively TRBD1 (9 bases). Germline assignment: CDR1 MNHEY and CDR2 SVGAGI. The CDR3 contains 18 residues. The V end was cut by 8 bases, the J end by 3 bases, with 25 bases between.

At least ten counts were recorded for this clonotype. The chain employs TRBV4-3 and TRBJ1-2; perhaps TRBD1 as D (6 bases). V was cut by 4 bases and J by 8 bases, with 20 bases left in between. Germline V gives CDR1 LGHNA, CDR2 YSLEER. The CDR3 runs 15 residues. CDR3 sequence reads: CASSRQDLTAGGYTF. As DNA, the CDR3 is TGCGCCAGCAGCCGACAGGATCTTACCGCGGGCGGCTACACCTTC.

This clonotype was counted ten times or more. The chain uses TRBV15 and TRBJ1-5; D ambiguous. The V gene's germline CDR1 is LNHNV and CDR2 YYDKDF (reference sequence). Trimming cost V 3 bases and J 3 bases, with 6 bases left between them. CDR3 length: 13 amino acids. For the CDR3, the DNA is TGTGCCACCAGCAGTATAGACAATCAGCCCCAGCATTTT. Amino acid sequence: CATSSIDNQPQHF.

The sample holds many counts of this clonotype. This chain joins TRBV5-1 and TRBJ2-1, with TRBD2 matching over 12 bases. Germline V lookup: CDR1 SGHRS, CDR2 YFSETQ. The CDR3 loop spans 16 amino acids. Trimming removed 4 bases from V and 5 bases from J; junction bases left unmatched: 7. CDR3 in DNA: TGCGCCAGCAGCCGGTGGACTAGCGGGAAGCACAATGAGCAGTTCTTC. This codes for CASSRWTSGKHNEQFF.

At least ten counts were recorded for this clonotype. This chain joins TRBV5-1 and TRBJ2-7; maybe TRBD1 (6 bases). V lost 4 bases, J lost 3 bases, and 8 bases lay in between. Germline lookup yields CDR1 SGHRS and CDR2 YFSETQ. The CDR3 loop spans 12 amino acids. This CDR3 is CASSRTVYEQYF. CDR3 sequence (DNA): TGCGCCAGCAGCCGGACAGTCTACGAGCAGTACTTC. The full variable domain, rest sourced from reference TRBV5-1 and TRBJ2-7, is KAGVTQTPRYLIKTRGQQVTLSCSPISGHRSVSWYQQTPGQGLQFLFEYFSETQRNKGNFPGRFSGRQFSNSRSEMNVSTLELGDSALYLCASSRTVYEQYFGPGTRLTVT.

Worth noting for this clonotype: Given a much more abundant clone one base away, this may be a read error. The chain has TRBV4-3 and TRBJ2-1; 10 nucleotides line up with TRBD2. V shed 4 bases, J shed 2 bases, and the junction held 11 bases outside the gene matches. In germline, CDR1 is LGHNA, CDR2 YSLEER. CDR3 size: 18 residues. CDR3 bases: TGCGCCAGCAGCCGAAGGGCTAGCGGGAGTGGCGCCTACAATGAGCAGTTCTTC. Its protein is CASSRRASGSGAYNEQFF.

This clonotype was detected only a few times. CDR3: CASRSGLAGETQYF. The CDR3 region has the DNA TGTGCCAGCAGAAGTGGACTAGCGGGAGAGACCCAGTACTTC. This chain joins TRBV27 and TRBJ2-5; 11 bases align to TRBD2. This CDR3 is 14 amino acids long. V shed 6 bases and J 4 bases; nucleotides not matched to a gene: 4. Germline V gene data show CDR1 as MNHEY and CDR2 as SMNVEV (reference sequence).

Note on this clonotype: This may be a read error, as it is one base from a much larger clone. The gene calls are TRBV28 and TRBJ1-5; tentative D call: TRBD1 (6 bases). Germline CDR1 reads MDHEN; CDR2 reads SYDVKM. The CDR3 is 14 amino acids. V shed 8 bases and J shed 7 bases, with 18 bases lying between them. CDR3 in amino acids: CASEAGVFKQPQHF. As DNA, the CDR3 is TGTGCCAGCGAGGCAGGGGTATTTAAGCAGCCCCAGCATTTT.

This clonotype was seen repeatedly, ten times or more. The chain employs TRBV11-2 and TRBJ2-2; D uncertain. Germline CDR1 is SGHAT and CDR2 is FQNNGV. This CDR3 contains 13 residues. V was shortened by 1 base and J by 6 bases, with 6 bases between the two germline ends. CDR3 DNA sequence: TGTGCCAGCAGCTTAGTGAGTGCCGGGGAGCTGTTTTTT. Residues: CASSLVSAGELFF.